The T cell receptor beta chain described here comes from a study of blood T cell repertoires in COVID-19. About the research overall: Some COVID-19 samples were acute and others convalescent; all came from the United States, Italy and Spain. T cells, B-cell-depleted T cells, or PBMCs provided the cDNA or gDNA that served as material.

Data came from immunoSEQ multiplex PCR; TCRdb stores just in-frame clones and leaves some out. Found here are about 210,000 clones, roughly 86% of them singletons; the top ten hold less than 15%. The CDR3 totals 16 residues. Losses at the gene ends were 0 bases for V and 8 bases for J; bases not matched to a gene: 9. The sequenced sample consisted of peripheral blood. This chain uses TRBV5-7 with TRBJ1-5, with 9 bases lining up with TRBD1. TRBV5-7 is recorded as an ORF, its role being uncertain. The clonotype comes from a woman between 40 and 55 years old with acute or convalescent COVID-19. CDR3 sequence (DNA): TGTGCCAGCAGCTTGGGGGACAGGGAGGTGGGGGAGCCCCAGCATTTT. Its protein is CASSLGDREVGEPQHF.